This T cell receptor (beta chain) was found in a study of Graves' ophthalmopathy and Graves' hyperthyroidism. Whole-study results and caveats: Most clonotypes expanded in thyroid above 0.001 frequency were present in blood too.

The authors amplified TCR beta CDR3 regions, and they did so from RNA transcripts for repertoire sequencing. The first round was an RT-PCR with HTBI primers, and the second round was a multiplex PCR. MiXCR, run by TCRdb on the multiplex PCR reads, gives a single entry per CDR3 protein. The table lists hundreds of thousands of distinct CDR3 sequences, around 14% of them singletons, with 9.8% in the top ten. Diagnosis was based on clinical symptoms, serum thyroxine, TRAb, thyroid ultrasound and orbital computed tomography. In its sample, this clonotype was seen many times. No antigen is known for it. The germline CDR1 and CDR2 sequences are LGHNA and YNFKEQ. V gave up 3 bases and J gave up 7 bases, with 13 bases separating them. There are 15 residues in the CDR3.

The genes are TRBV4-2 and TRBJ1-6; weak D call: TRBD1 (6 bases). Sequencing used blood. The sequence derives from a woman in her 30s with Graves' ophthalmopathy. The CDR3 DNA reads TGTGCCAGCAGCCAGGCCGGGACATTAAATTCACCCCTCCACTTT. Amino acids: CASSQAGTLNSPLHF.